This T cell receptor (beta chain) is drawn from a study of post-analysis software for immune sequencing data. Notes on this clonotype: Its target is not known.

Libraries were made from TCR beta cDNA, and they carried unique molecular identifiers. Around 460,000 cDNA molecules came from roughly 0.93 to 9.6 million T cells. Each CDR3 protein gets one entry after TCRdb re-called the PCR reads with MiXCR. The sample records fewer than 700,000 distinct CDR3 sequences, around 47% being singletons. The CDR3 loop spans 14 amino acids. The V and J ends lost 1 base and 8 bases respectively, with 14 bases between them. Points from the study as a whole: Multiple sclerosis patients showed significantly lower normalized Chao1 diversity than controls did. Samples from one preparation batch, clustered by F measure, grouped strongly together. Among four to six TRBV segments more frequent in patients than controls were TRBV5-6, TRBV5-1 and TRBV20-1.

This chain uses TRBV12-3 or TRBV12-4 with TRBJ1-2; D not certain. Sequenced material: blood. This clonotype was sampled from a girl aged 10-17 years with multiple sclerosis. The CDR3 bases are TGTGCCAGCAGTTTAGTCGTTGGAGGGCGCGGCTACACCTTC. It is translated as CASSLVVGGRGYTF.